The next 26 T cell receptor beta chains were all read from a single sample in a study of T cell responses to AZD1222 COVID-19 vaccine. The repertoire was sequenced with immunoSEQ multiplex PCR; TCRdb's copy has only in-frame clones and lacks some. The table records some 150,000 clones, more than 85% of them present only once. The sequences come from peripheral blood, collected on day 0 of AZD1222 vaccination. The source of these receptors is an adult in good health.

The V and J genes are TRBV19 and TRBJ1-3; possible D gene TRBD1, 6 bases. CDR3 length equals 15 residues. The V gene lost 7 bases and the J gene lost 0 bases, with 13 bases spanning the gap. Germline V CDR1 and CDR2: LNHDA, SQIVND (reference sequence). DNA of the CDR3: TGTGCCAGTACCATGACAGGATTCTCTGGAAACACCATATATTTT. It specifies CASTMTGFSGNTIYF.

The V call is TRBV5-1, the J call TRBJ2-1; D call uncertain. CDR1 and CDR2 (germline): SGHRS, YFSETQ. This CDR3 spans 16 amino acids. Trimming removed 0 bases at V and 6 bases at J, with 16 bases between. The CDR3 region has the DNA TGCGCCAGCAGCTTGGCCTTTCCATTTGGTGGCAATGAGCAGTTCTTC. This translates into CASSLAFPFGGNEQFF. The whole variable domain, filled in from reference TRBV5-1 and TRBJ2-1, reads KAGVTQTPRYLIKTRGQQVTLSCSPISGHRSVSWYQQTPGQGLQFLFEYFSETQRNKGNFPGRFSGRQFSNSRSEMNVSTLELGDSALYLCASSLAFPFGGNEQFFGPGTRLTVL.

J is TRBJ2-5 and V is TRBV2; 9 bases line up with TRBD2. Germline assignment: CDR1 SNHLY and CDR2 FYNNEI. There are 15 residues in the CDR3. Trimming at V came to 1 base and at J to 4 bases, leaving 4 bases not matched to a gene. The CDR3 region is CASSEGGGARETQYF. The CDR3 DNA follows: TGTGCCAGCAGTGAAGGCGGGGGGGCTAGAGAGACCCAGTACTTC. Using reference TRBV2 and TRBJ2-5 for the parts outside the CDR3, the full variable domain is EPEVTQTPSHQVTQMGQEVILRCVPISNHLYFYWYRQILGQKVEFLVSFYNNEISEKSEIFDDQFSVERPDGSNFTLKIRSTKLEDSAMYFCASSEGGGARETQYFGPGTRLLVL.

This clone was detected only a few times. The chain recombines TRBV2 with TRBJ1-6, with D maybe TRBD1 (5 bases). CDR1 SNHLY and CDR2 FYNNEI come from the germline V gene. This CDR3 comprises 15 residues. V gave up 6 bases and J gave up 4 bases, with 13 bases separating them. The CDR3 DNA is TGTGCCAGCAGATCAAACGGGGGTTATAATTCACCCCTCCACTTT. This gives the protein CASRSNGGYNSPLHF.

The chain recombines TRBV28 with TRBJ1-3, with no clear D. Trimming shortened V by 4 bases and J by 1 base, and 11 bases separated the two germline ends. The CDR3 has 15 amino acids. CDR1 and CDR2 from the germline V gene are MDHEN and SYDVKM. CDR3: CASSSLQLSGNTIYF. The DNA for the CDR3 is TGTGCCAGCAGTTCCCTGCAGCTATCTGGAAACACCATATATTTT.

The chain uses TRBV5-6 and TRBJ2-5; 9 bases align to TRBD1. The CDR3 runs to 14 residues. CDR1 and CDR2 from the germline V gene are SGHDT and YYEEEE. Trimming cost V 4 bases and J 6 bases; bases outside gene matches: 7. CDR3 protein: CASSPTGTGKTQYF. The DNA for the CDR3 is TGTGCCAGCAGCCCAACCGGGACAGGGAAGACCCAGTACTTC.

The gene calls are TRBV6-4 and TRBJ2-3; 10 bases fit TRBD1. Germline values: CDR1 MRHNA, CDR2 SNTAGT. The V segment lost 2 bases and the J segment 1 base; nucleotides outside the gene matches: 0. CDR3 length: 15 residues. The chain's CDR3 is CASSDGTGGTDTQYF. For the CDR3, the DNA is TGTGCCAGCAGTGACGGGACAGGGGGCACAGATACGCAGTATTTT.

CDR3 sequence (DNA): TGCAGCGTTGTGCAGGGTGGAGAAGGCTACACCTTC. Its protein product is CSVVQGGEGYTF. The V gene is TRBV29-1, the J gene TRBJ1-2; maybe TRBD1 (5 bases). The CDR3 has 12 residues. Germline-derived CDR1 and CDR2 are SQVTM and ANQGSEA. V lost 4 bases and J 8 bases, leaving 14 bases between the germline ends.

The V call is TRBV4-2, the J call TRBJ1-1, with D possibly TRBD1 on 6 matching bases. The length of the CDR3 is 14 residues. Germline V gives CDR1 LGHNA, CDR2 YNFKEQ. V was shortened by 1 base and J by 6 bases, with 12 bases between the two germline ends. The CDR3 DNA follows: TGTGCCAGCAGCCAAGCAGGGAGGGGGGCTGAAGCTTTCTTT. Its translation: CASSQAGRGAEAFF.

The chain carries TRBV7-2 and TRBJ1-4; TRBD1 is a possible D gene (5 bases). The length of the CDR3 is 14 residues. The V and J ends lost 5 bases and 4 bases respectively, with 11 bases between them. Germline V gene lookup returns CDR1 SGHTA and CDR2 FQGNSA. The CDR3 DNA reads TGTGCCAGCAGCAAAGCAAGGGGTAATGAAAAACTGTTTTTT. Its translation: CASSKARGNEKLFF.

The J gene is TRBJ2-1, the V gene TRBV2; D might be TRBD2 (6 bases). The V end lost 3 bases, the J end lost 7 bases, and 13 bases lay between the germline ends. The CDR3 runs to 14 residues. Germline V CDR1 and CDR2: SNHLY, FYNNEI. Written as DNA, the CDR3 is TGTGCCAGCAGTGAGGGACTCGTCTGGAATGAGCAGTTCTTC. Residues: CASSEGLVWNEQFF. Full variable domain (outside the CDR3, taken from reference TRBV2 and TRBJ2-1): EPEVTQTPSHQVTQMGQEVILRCVPISNHLYFYWYRQILGQKVEFLVSFYNNEISEKSEIFDDQFSVERPDGSNFTLKIRSTKLEDSAMYFCASSEGLVWNEQFFGPGTRLTVL.

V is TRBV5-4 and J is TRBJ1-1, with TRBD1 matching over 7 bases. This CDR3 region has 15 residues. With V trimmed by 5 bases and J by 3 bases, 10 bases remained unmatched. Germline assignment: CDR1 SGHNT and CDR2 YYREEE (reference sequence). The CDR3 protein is CASRFGGGLDTEAFF. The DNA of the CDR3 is TGTGCCAGCAGGTTCGGAGGGGGCTTGGACACTGAAGCTTTCTTT.

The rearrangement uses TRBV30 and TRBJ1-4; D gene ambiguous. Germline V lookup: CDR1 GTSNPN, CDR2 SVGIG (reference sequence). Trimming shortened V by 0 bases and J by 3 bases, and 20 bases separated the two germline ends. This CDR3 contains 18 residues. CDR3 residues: CAWSVTRFGILSNEKLFF. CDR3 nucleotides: TGTGCCTGGAGTGTAACAAGATTCGGAATCCTGTCTAATGAAAAACTGTTTTTT.

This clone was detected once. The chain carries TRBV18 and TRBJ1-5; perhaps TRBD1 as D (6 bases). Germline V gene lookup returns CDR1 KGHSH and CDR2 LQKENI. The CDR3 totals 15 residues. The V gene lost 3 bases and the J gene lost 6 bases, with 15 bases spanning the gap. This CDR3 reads CASSPVPGASQPQHF. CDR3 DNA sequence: TGTGCCAGCTCACCTGTTCCGGGGGCGAGTCAGCCCCAGCATTTT. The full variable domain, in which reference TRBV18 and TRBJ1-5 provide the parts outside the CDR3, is NAGVMQNPRHLVRRRGQEARLRCSPMKGHSHVYWYRQLPEEGLKFMVYLQKENIIDESGMPKERFSAEFPKEGPSILRIQQVVRGDSAAYFCASSPVPGASQPQHFGDGTRLSIL.

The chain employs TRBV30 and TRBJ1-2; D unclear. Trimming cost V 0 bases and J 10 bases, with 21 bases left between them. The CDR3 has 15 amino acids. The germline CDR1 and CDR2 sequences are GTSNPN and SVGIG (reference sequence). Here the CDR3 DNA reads TGTGCCTGGAGTGTACATGGTCGGGGTTCAATGGACTACACCTTC. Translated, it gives CAWSVHGRGSMDYTF.

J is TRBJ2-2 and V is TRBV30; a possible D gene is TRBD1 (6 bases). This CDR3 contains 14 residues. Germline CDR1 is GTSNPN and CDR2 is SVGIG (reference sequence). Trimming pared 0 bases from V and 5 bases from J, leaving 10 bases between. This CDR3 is CAWSVGHITGELFF. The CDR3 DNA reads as TGTGCCTGGAGTGTGGGACATATTACCGGGGAGCTGTTTTTT.

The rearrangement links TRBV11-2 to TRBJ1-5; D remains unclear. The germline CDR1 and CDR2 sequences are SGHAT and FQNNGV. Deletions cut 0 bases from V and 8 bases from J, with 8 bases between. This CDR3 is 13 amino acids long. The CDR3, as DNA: TGTGCCAGCAGCTTAGATCGGAGGGAGCCCCAGCATTTT. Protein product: CASSLDRREPQHF. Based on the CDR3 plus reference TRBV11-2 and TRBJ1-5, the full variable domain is EAGVAQSPRYKIIEKRQSVAFWCNPISGHATLYWYQQILGQGPKLLIQFQNNGVVDDSQLPKDRFSAERLKGVDSTLKIQPAKLEDSAVYLCASSLDRREPQHFGDGTRLSIL.

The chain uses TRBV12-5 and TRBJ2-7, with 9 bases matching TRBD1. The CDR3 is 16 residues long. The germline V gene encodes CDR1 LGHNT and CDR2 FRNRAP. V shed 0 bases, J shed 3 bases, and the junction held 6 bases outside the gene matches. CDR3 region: CASGLVLGTGSYEQYF. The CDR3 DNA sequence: TGTGCTAGTGGTTTGGTACTGGGGACAGGGAGCTACGAGCAGTACTTC.

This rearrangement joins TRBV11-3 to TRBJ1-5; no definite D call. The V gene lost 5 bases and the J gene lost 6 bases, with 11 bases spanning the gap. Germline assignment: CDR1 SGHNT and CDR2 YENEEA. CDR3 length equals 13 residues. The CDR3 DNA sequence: TGTGCCAGCAGCCAAAAGACCGGTCAGCCCCAGCATTTT. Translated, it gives CASSQKTGQPQHF.

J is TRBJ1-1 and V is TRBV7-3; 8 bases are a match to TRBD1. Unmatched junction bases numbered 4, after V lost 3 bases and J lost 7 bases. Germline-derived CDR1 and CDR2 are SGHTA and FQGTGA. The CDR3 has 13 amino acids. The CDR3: CASSFGQGHEAFF. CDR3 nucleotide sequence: TGTGCCAGCAGCTTCGGACAGGGACATGAAGCTTTCTTT.

The CDR3 bases are TGTGCCAGCAGCCAAGTCCGAGGCGGGGACGTCAGGGCTTTCTTT. It yields the protein CASSQVRGGDVRAFF. V is TRBV3-1 (or the pseudogene TRBV3-2) and J is TRBJ1-1, with D perhaps matching TRBD1 (5 bases). Trimming took off 1 base at V and 11 bases at J, with 20 bases between the two ends. The CDR3 runs 15 residues. Germline V CDR1 and CDR2: LGHDT, YNNKEL (reference sequence).

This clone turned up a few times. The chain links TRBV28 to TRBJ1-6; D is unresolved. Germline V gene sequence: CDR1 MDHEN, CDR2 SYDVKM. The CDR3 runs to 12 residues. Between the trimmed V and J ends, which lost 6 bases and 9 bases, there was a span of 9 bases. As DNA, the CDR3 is TGTGCCAGCAGCTCTGAGCCTTCACCCCTCCACTTT. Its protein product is CASSSEPSPLHF. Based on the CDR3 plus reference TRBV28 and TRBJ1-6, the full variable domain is DVKVTQSSRYLVKRTGEKVFLECVQDMDHENMFWYRQDPGLGLRLIYFSYDVKMKEKGDIPEGYSVSREKKERFSLILESASTNQTSMYLCASSSEPSPLHFGNGTRLTVT.

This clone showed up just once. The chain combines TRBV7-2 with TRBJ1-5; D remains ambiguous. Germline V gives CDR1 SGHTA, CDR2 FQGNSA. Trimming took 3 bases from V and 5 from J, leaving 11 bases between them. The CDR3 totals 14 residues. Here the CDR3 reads CASSFGPRDQPQHF. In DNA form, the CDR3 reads TGTGCCAGCAGCTTCGGGCCACGGGATCAGCCCCAGCATTTT.

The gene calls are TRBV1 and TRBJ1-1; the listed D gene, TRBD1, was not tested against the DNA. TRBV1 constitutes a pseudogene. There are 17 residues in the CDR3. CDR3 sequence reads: CTSSHKPGSDRGTEAFF. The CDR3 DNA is TGCACCAGCAGCCATAAGCCCGGAAGCGACAGGGGCACTGAAGCTTTCTTT.

CDR3 in amino acids: CASSVQGATQPQHF. CDR3 nucleotides: TGTGCCAGCAGTGTACAGGGGGCGACTCAGCCCCAGCATTTT. V gene TRBV28 combines with J gene TRBJ1-5; TRBD1 matches at 9 bases. The V gene end was trimmed by 5 bases and the J gene end by 6 bases; junction bases not matched to a gene: 5. The CDR3 spans 14 residues. From germline, CDR1 is MDHEN and CDR2 SYDVKM.

CDR3 sequence: CASSYSQYSNQPQHF. The CDR3 coding sequence is TGTGCCAGCAGTTATTCGCAGTATAGCAATCAGCCCCAGCATTTT. This chain joins TRBV6-5 and TRBJ1-5; D remains ambiguous. Germline CDR1 and CDR2: MNHEY and SVGAGI. V was pared by 3 bases and J by 0 bases, with 9 bases between. The CDR3 extends over 15 amino acids.